This TCR beta chain was identified in a study of blood T cell repertoires in COVID-19. The overall study: In each case, the material was cDNA or gDNA derived from T cells, B-cell-depleted T cells, or PBMCs.

Original processing notes: Nucleated cell counts were estimated from reference gene primer amplification. Repertoires were generated with immunoSEQ multiplex PCR, while TCRdb's copy carries only in-frame clones and drops some. V and J calls plus clone size are reproduced from that table; the DNA served to infer D and trimming. The data show hundreds of thousands of clones, around 84% seen once. This CDR3 has 14 residues. Germline CDR1 and CDR2: SEHNR and FQNEAQ (reference sequence). The V gene lost 5 bases and the J gene lost 4 bases, with 13 bases spanning the gap. The age range of participants was about 18 to 100 years, with residence in about two dozen US areas. Participant-given clinical history determined each cohort assignment.

This TCR was recovered from a man under 40 with acute COVID-19. This sequence joins TRBV7-9 and TRBJ2-3, with D possibly being TRBD2 (6 bases). The sequenced sample consisted of PBMCs or T cells enriched from blood (not recorded which). The CDR3 nucleotides are TGTGCCAGCAGCCGGGGGTGGGAACCAGATACGCAGTATTTT. Translating it yields CASSRGWEPDTQYF.